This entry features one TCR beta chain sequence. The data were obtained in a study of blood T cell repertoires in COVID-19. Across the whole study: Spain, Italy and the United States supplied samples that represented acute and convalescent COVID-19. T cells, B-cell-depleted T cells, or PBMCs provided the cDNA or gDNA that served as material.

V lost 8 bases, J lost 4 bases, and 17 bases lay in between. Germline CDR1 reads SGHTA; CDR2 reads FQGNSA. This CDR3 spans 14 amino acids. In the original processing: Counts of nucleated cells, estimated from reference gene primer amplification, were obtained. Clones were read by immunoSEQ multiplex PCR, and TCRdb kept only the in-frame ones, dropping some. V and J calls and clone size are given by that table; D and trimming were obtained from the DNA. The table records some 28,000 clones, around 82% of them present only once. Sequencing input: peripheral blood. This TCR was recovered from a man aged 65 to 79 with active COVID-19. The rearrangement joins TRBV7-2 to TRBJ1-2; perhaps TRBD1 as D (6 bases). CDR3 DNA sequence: TGTGCCAGCTCCCTCGGGGGGGCCATCTATGGCTACACCTTC. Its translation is CASSLGGAIYGYTF. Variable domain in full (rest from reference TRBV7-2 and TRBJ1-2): GAGVSQSPSNKVTEKGKDVELRCDPISGHTALYWYRQSLGQGLEFLIYFQGNSAPDKSGLPSDRFSAERTGGSVSTLTIQRTQQEDSAVYLCASSLGGAIYGYTFGSGTRLTVV.